The source of this TCR beta chain is a study of molecular identifiers for immune sequencing clone quantification (dated by TCRdb to the late 2010s). Looking at the study overall: For a replicate experiment, RNA from around 20,000 or 100,000 naive CD8 T cells was divided into five aliquots, and four of the five aliquots were sequenced. This methods study used CD8 T cells to benchmark TCR RNA copy counting and molecular-identifier clustering-based TCR repertoire sequencing (MIDCIRS). Overall study results and their limits: The sizes of highly expanded clones could end up underestimated when identical TCR molecules share a barcode. Modeling estimated 3 to 3.5 recovered TCR RNA copies per cell, compared with approximately 10 by digital PCR, which implies approximately 30% capture efficiency. When barcode sub-clustering was omitted, TCR diversity was inflated by chimeric consensus sequences, with chimeras reaching as high as 47%. Spiked-in Jurkat TCR RNA (approximately 10 copies' worth), which is not part of the donor repertoire, was contained in the naive libraries. Clones above 20 RNA copies held over 99% of molecules in CMV-specific effector cells but under 1% in naive cells. A single cell's worth of spiked-in Jurkat TCR RNA was reported detectable even among around 1 million naive CD8 T cells.

Naive CD8 T cell libraries were made from 20,000 to 1,000,000 sorted cells using 10%, 30% or 50% of purified RNA. Naive CD8 T cells, defined as CD8+CD4-CCR7+CD45RA+, were FACS-sorted into RLT Plus buffer on a BD FACSAria II. To test detection sensitivity, Jurkat RNA equivalent to roughly eleven TCR copies was spiked into samples of about 18,000-1,000,000 naive CD8 T cells. Enrichment of CD8 T cells was performed with RosetteSep CD8+ T Cell Enrichment Cocktail and Ficoll-Paque, after which ACK red cell lysis was carried out. The V and J ends are trimmed by 3 bases and 0 bases, leaving 11 bases between them. CDR1 and CDR2 are drawn from the germline V gene (reference sequence): DFQATT, SNEGSKA. The CDR3 contains 14 residues, cysteine and phenylalanine counted. This entry keeps only the CDR3 DNA: 42 bases, framed from base 1. The library was produced with PCR. Instrument used: NextSeq 500. Bulk TCR libraries were generated as previously described, with the TCR primers listed in Table S5 used. The Qiagen AllPrep DNA/RNA kit was used to purify total RNA. Before any analysis, reads coming from multiple sequencing runs of the same library were combined into one pool. Under the source paper's analysis protocol: Reads were retained only if an exact TCR constant sequence was present, and the retained reads were trimmed to 150 nt and grouped according to their 12-nt molecular barcodes. Reads in each barcode group were sub-clustered using a 15% Levenshtein threshold, and a quality-weighted consensus sequence was built for each RNA molecule. Non-functional sequences were filtered out, along with any lower-count sequence sitting one edit away from another sequence. Barcode sub-clusters with fewer than 20% of the maximum read count were removed, based on fitting two negative binomial distributions. The public reads were reanalyzed by TCRdb: fastp trimming at Q25, MiXCR alignment, in-frame beta chains only. Rows with a matching CDR3 protein are joined into one entry that keeps the most common DNA and genes. It is TCRdb's table, rather than the study itself, that gives the V and J calls and clone size. Counted in this sample were about 630,000 distinct CDR3 sequences; about 25% of them appeared once. The ten largest make up about 0.84% of the sample.

Ten or more counts support this clonotype. The target of this receptor is not known. Base qualities are not at hand, and no much larger clone is one base apart. The source is a human donor in good health. Some libraries in this study had Jurkat cell RNA spiked in. The chain employs TRBV20-1 and TRBJ1-2; no confident D gene assignment can be made. Material for sequencing was naive CD8+ T cells from blood, with Jurkat cell RNA spiked in. The sample's cell subset or site label, decoded: FACS-sorted CD8+CD4-CCR7+CD45RA+ naive T cells. CDR3 reads: CSASIDAANYGYTF. The DNA is as follows: TGCAGTGCTAGTATAGACGCAGCTAACTATGGCTACACCTTC.